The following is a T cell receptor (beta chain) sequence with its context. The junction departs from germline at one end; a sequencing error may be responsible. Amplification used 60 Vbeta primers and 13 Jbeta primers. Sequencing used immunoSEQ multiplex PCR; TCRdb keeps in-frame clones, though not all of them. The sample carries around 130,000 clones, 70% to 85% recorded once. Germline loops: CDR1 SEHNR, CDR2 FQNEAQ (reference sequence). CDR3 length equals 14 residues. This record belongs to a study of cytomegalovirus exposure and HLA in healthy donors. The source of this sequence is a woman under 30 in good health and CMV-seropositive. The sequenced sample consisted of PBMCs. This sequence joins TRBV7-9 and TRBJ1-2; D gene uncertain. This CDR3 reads CSSSSYEGGYGYTF. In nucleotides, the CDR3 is TGTTCCAGCAGCTCCTATGAGGGTGGATATGGCTACACCTTC. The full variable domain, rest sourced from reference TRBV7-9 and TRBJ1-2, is DTGVSQNPRHKITKRGQNVTFRCDPISEHNRLYWYRQTLGQGPEFLTYFQNEAQLEKSRLLSDRFSAERPKGSFSTLEIQRTEQGDSAMYLCSSSSYEGGYGYTFGSGTRLTVV.